Only one count was recorded for the clone carrying this TCR beta chain. Its antigen is unknown. This record comes from a study of shared clonotypes between healthy human individuals. This CDR3 is 13 amino acids long. Germline CDR1 is LNHDA and CDR2 is SQIVND (reference sequence). Trimming cost V 7 bases and J 8 bases, with 14 bases left between them. CD45RO-negative, CCR7-positively selected cells formed the naive CD8 fraction, excluding terminally differentiated effector memory CD45RA+ cells. Some clones are missing from TCRdb's copy, which holds only in-frame ones; the method was immunoSEQ multiplex PCR. The sample has about 590,000 clones; over 95% are singletons. Notes on the study in general: Compared with clonotypes that all four donors shared, non-shared clonotypes had lower generation probabilities. Sequencing depth was expected to influence donor clonotype sharing.

Sequencing was done on a sample of naive CD8+ T cells sorted from blood. This clonotype originated in a woman aged 25 to 45 in good health. This sequence joins TRBV19 and TRBJ2-2, with D perhaps TRBD2 (5 bases). Here the CDR3 DNA reads TGTGCCAGTACCCAAGGAGGTACTGGGGAGCTGTTTTTT. Its translation is CASTQGGTGELFF.